Below, 26 T cell receptor beta chains from the same sample are listed, as sequenced in a study of T cell repertoires in cytomegalovirus infection (dated by TCRdb to about 2019). TCRdb shows the sequencer as Illumina HiSeq 1500. TCRdb redid the processing of the public reads, applying fastp at Q25 and MiXCR, and retained in-frame beta chains. One record per CDR3 amino acid sequence lists the most common genes and DNA. The sample yields about 530,000 distinct CDR3 sequences; about 25% were counted once. The ten largest account for about 12% of the sample. Sequencing was done on a sample of PBMCs. Receptor source: a human donor in good health (CMV status not recorded). Some clones in this sample may be carry-over from other donors' samples.

V usage is TRBV7-9 and J usage is TRBJ2-7, with TRBD2 as a possible D gene (5 bases). The CDR3 loop spans 16 amino acids. Germline V gene lookup returns CDR1 SEHNR and CDR2 FQNEAQ (reference sequence). Deletions cut 1 base from V and 6 bases from J, with 19 bases between. The CDR3 DNA reads as TGTGCCAGCAGCTTAGTGCTAGCTAATCTCCACGGCGAGCAGTACGTC. This gives the protein CASSLVLANLHGEQYV.

The J gene is TRBJ2-1, the V gene TRBV4-1; 13 nucleotides align to TRBD2. Germline CDR1 and CDR2: MGHRA and YSYEKL. V was clipped by 4 bases and J by 5 bases; unmatched bases: 5. This CDR3 comprises 16 residues. For the CDR3, the DNA is TGCGCCAGCAGCCGTCCGACTAGCGGGAGGAACAATGAGCAGTTCTTC. It codes for CASSRPTSGRNNEQFF.

At least ten counts were recorded for this clonotype. The rearrangement uses TRBV7-8 and TRBJ2-3, with no clear D. CDR1 and CDR2 (germline): SGHVS, FQNEAQ. The CDR3 runs to 14 residues. V was clipped by 5 bases and J by 3 bases, with 12 bases between them. As DNA, the CDR3 is TGTGCCAGCAGCATTCGACTGTTTACAGATACGCAGTATTTT. This encodes CASSIRLFTDTQYF.

This clonotype has only a few counts. J is TRBJ2-2 and V is TRBV11-2, with 10 nucleotides matching TRBD1. After removal of 5 bases from V and 4 bases from J, the junction contained 4 bases not matched to a gene. The germline V gene encodes CDR1 SGHAT and CDR2 FQNNGV. The CDR3 extends over 15 amino acids. CDR3 DNA sequence: TGTGCCAGCAGCCCAAGGACAGGGGGCACCGGGGAGCTGTTTTTT. Its translation: CASSPRTGGTGELFF.

This clonotype was counted only a few times. This rearrangement joins TRBV28 to TRBJ2-3, with 10 positions matching TRBD2. The length of the CDR3 is 18 residues. The ends lost 1 base at V and 4 bases at J; junction bases unmatched: 11. Germline lookup yields CDR1 MDHEN and CDR2 SYDVKM. The CDR3 reads CASSLSSALAGVADTQYF. Here the CDR3 DNA reads TGTGCCAGCAGTTTATCTTCTGCGCTAGCGGGAGTGGCAGATACGCAGTATTTT.

The chain has TRBV7-2 and TRBJ2-7; 9 bases agree with TRBD1. J gave up 6 bases and V 5 bases, and 11 bases lay outside the gene matches. There are 15 residues in the CDR3. The germline V gene encodes CDR1 SGHTA and CDR2 FQGNSA. CDR3 protein: CASSRDRVGAGEQYF. CDR3 nucleotide sequence: TGTGCCAGCAGCCGGGACAGGGTCGGCGCGGGCGAGCAGTACTTC.

This clonotype was counted only a few times. V usage is TRBV30 and J usage is TRBJ1-1; D not certain. V was shortened by 5 bases and J by 2 bases, with 12 bases between the two germline ends. Germline values: CDR1 GTSNPN, CDR2 SVGIG (reference sequence). There are 13 residues in the CDR3. Written as DNA, the CDR3 is TGTGCCTGGTTAGGACGGTTTAACACTGAAGCTTTCTTT. As protein: CAWLGRFNTEAFF. The whole variable domain, remainder taken from reference TRBV30 and TRBJ1-1, is SQTIHQWPATLVQPVGSPLSLECTVEGTSNPNLYWYRQAAGRGLQLLFYSVGIGQISSEVPQNLSASRPQDRQFILSSKKLLLSDSGFYLCAWLGRFNTEAFFGQGTRLTVV.

The chain's CDR3 is CATSRDAPGDETQYF. In nucleotides, the CDR3 is TGTGCCACCAGCAGAGATGCTCCAGGGGACGAGACCCAGTACTTC. V is TRBV15 and J is TRBJ2-5, with D tentatively TRBD1 (6 bases). This CDR3 is built from 15 residues. Germline CDR1 LNHNV, CDR2 YYDKDF (reference sequence). V was clipped by 0 bases and J by 5 bases, with 13 bases between them. Full variable domain (remainder filled in from reference TRBV15 and TRBJ2-5): DAMVIQNPRYQVTQFGKPVTLSCSQTLNHNVMYWYQQKSSQAPKLLFHYYDKDFNNEADTPDNFQSRRPNTSFCFLDIRSPGLGDTAMYLCATSRDAPGDETQYFGPGTRLLVL.

The chain combines TRBV12-3 or TRBV12-4 with TRBJ2-5, with D hard to call. The V gene lost 6 bases and the J gene lost 10 bases, with 6 bases spanning the gap. The CDR3 contains 9 residues. DNA for the CDR3: TGTGCCAGCAGAAAGGGCCAGTACTTC. Protein: CASRKGQYF.

The chain employs TRBV5-5 and TRBJ1-3, with D perhaps TRBD1 (6 bases). Germline V gives CDR1 SGHKS, CDR2 YYEKEE (reference sequence). V was cut by 6 bases and J by 4 bases, with 20 bases left in between. This CDR3 has 16 amino acids. The CDR3 coding sequence is TGTGCCAGCACGAATGGACAGTTCCGGGCAGGAAACACCATATATTTT. Translated: CASTNGQFRAGNTIYF.

This clonotype occurred a few times. The V call is TRBV6-2 or TRBV6-3, the J call TRBJ2-6, with TRBD1 matching over 7 bases. The V segment lost 0 bases and the J segment 3 bases; nucleotides outside the gene matches: 11. The CDR3 runs to 19 residues. From germline, CDR1 is MNHEY and CDR2 SVGEGT. CDR3 sequence (DNA): TGTGCCAGCAGTTACTCGGGACAGAAGCTGCCCTTTGGGGCCAACGTCCTGACTTTC. It specifies CASSYSGQKLPFGANVLTF.

The CDR3 here is CASSEWRAFGNEQFF. DNA of the CDR3: TGTGCCAGCAGTGAGTGGAGGGCCTTCGGCAATGAGCAGTTCTTC. This rearrangement joins TRBV6-1 to TRBJ2-1; TRBD2 is a possible D gene (6 bases). V shed 3 bases and J shed 6 bases, with 15 bases lying between them. Germline V gives CDR1 MNHNS, CDR2 SASEGT. The CDR3 is made up of 15 amino acids.

The genes are TRBV19 and TRBJ2-5; the D call may be TRBD1 or TRBD2 (5 bases each). Trimming cost V 2 bases and J 2 bases, with 12 bases left between them. Germline values: CDR1 LNHDA, CDR2 SQIVND (reference sequence). CDR3 length: 15 amino acids. The CDR3 spells CASSIHGAQQETQYF. The DNA for the CDR3 is TGTGCCAGTAGTATACACGGGGCCCAACAAGAGACCCAGTACTTC.

This clonotype was counted only a few times. The chain joins TRBV11-1 to TRBJ2-3; 9 bases map to TRBD2. V was clipped by 1 base and J by 14 bases; unmatched bases: 10. The CDR3 sequence is 14 residues long. Germline V gene sequence: CDR1 SGHAT, CDR2 FQDESV (reference sequence). Here the CDR3 reads CASSLGLAGSTRYF. CDR3 DNA: TGTGCCAGCAGCTTAGGGCTAGCGGGATCGACAAGGTATTTT.

This clonotype turned up a few times. The J gene is TRBJ2-7, the V gene TRBV7-2; D is tentatively TRBD1 or TRBD2 (5 bases each). The CDR3 contains 14 residues. V gave up 1 base and J gave up 2 bases, with 9 bases separating them. CDR1 and CDR2 from the germline V gene are SGHTA and FQGNSA. This CDR3 is CASSLDRDAYEQYF. In DNA form, the CDR3 reads TGTGCCAGCAGCTTAGACCGGGACGCCTACGAGCAGTACTTC.

This clonotype occurred many times. V is TRBV6-5 and J is TRBJ1-5, with 9 bases aligning to TRBD1. The CDR3 has 15 amino acids. The trim removed 2 bases at V and 6 bases at J, leaving 5 bases unmatched. Germline V gene data show CDR1 as MNHEY and CDR2 as SVGAGI. The CDR3 nucleotides are TGTGCCAGCAGTTACGGACAGGGGCCCGCTCAGCCCCAGCATTTT. Protein: CASSYGQGPAQPQHF.

Ten or more counts support this clonotype. The chain joins TRBV7-2 to TRBJ1-5, with unresolved D. Germline values: CDR1 SGHTA, CDR2 FQGNSA. With 6 bases removed from V and 4 bases from J, the gap between germline ends came to 13 bases. This CDR3 is built from 14 residues. CDR3 DNA sequence: TGTGCCAGCAGACGCGAGGCGGGGAATCAGCCCCAGCATTTT. The encoded protein is CASRREAGNQPQHF.

This clonotype was counted many times. The chain couples TRBV7-6 to TRBJ2-5, with D perhaps TRBD1 (6 bases). V lost 2 bases, J lost 5 bases, and 12 bases lay in between. The CDR3 has 14 amino acids. The germline V gene encodes CDR1 SGHVS and CDR2 FNYEAQ. In DNA, the CDR3 is TGTGCCAGCAGCTTAATGGGGGCGTACGAGACCCAGTACTTC. This gives the protein CASSLMGAYETQYF. The complete variable domain, with remaining parts taken from reference TRBV7-6 and TRBJ2-5, reads GAGVSQSPRYKVTKRGQDVALRCDPISGHVSLYWYRQALGQGPEFLTYFNYEAQQDKSGLPNDRFSAERPEGSISTLTIQRTEQRDSAMYRCASSLMGAYETQYFGPGTRLLVL.

This clonotype turned up a few times. The chain carries TRBV7-6 and TRBJ2-7, with a weak D call TRBD1 (6 bases). CDR1 and CDR2 from the germline V gene are SGHVS and FNYEAQ. V was cut by 2 bases and J by 6 bases, with 11 bases left in between. The CDR3 is 13 residues long. DNA of the CDR3: TGTGCCAGCAGCTTATCGAGAGGGGGCGAGCAGTACTTC. Its protein product is CASSLSRGGEQYF.

This clonotype has a handful of counts. This chain joins TRBV24-1 and TRBJ2-5; 8 positions match TRBD1. The CDR3 has 13 amino acids. Germline V gene lookup returns CDR1 KGHDR and CDR2 SFDVKD. V trimming: 5 bases; J trimming: 4 bases; junction bases outside the gene matches: 2. The DNA for the CDR3 is TGTGCCACCAGTGGCAGGGGGCTAGAGACCCAGTACTTC. Amino acids: CATSGRGLETQYF.

About this clonotype itself: A much larger clone is a single base away; this may be a read error. CDR3 amino acids: CASGQARDSSYEQYF. The CDR3 DNA is TGCGCCAGCGGCCAAGCCCGGGACAGCTCCTACGAGCAGTACTTC. This chain joins TRBV4-1 and TRBJ2-7; 7 positions agree with TRBD1. Germline CDR1 is MGHRA and CDR2 is YSYEKL. The CDR3 loop spans 15 amino acids.

This rearrangement joins TRBV19 to TRBJ1-1; D perhaps matches TRBD1 (6 bases). The germline gives CDR1 LNHDA, CDR2 SQIVND (reference sequence). The germline V and J ends were trimmed by 7 bases and 8 bases, with 17 bases remaining between them. This CDR3 region has 13 residues. CDR3 amino acids: CASIPKDSFEAFF. The CDR3 coding sequence is TGTGCCAGTATCCCCAAGGACAGCTTCGAAGCTTTCTTT.

The J gene is TRBJ1-5, the V gene TRBV6-2 or TRBV6-3; no clear D. The CDR3 runs to 15 residues. V was pared by 6 bases and J by 4 bases, with 16 bases between. Germline V CDR1 and CDR2: MNHEY, SVGEGT. The CDR3: CASRADRQANQPQHF. DNA of the CDR3: TGTGCCAGCAGAGCGGACCGACAAGCAAATCAGCCCCAGCATTTT.

The chain couples TRBV2 to TRBJ1-4, with unresolved D. Trimming pared 6 bases from V and 0 bases from J, leaving 14 bases between. Germline assignment: CDR1 SNHLY and CDR2 FYNNEI. The CDR3 has 16 residues. The CDR3 loop is CASSPEVGATNEKLFF. The CDR3 bases are TGTGCCAGCAGCCCCGAGGTGGGCGCAACTAATGAAAAACTGTTTTTT.

The chain uses TRBV4-1 and TRBJ2-5; TRBD2 agrees at 8 bases. The CDR3 has 15 amino acids. Trimming removed 0 bases from V and 3 bases from J; junction bases left unmatched: 3. Germline V gene data show CDR1 as MGHRA and CDR2 as YSYEKL. This chain's CDR3 is CASSQDPGGEETQYF. The CDR3 bases are TGCGCCAGCAGCCAAGATCCGGGAGGGGAAGAGACCCAGTACTTC.

The rearrangement joins TRBV27 to TRBJ2-3; 8 bases line up with TRBD1. With V trimmed by 5 bases and J by 3 bases, 7 bases remained unmatched. The CDR3 length is 15 residues. CDR1 and CDR2 from the germline V gene are MNHEY and SMNVEV (reference sequence). The CDR3 DNA follows: TGTGCCAGCAGTCCAGAGGACAGGGTGACAGATACGCAGTATTTT. Protein sequence: CASSPEDRVTDTQYF.